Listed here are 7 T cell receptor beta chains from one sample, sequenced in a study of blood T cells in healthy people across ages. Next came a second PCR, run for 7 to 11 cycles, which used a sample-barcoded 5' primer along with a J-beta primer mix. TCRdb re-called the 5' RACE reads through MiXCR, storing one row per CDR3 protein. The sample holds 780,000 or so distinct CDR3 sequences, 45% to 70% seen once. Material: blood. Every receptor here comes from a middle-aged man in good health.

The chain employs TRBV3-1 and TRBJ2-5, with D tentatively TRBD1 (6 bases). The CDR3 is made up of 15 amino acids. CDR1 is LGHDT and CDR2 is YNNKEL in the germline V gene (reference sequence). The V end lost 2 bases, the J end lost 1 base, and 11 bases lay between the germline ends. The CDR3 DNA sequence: TGTGCCAGCAGCCAACACTTGACAGGCCAAGAGACCCAGTACTTC. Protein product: CASSQHLTGQETQYF.

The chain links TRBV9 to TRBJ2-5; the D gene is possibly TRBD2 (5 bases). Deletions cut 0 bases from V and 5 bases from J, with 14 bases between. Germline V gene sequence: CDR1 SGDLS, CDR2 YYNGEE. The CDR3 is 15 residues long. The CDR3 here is CASSVEAERRETQYF. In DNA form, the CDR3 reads TGTGCCAGCAGCGTAGAGGCGGAGAGGAGGGAGACCCAGTACTTC.

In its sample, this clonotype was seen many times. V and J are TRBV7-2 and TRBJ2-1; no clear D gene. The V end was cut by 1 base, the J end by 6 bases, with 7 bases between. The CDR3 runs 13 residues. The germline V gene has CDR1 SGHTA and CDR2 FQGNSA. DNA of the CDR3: TGTGCCAGCAGCTTAGAGTATGCCAATGAGCAGTTCTTC. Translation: CASSLEYANEQFF.

DNA of the CDR3: TGTGCCAGCAGCTTAGTGGTCGGGAGTGACAGTCGGAATGAGCAGTTCTTC. Residues: CASSLVVGSDSRNEQFF. The chain employs TRBV7-2 and TRBJ2-1, with D possibly matching TRBD2 (6 bases). Trimming removed 1 base from V and 7 bases from J, with 20 bases in between. The CDR3 has 17 amino acids. Germline lookup yields CDR1 SGHTA and CDR2 FQGNSA. Together with reference TRBV7-2 and TRBJ2-1, the CDR3 gives the full variable domain: GAGVSQSPSNKVTEKGKDVELRCDPISGHTALYWYRQSLGQGLEFLIYFQGNSAPDKSGLPSDRFSAERTGGSVSTLTIQRTQQEDSAVYLCASSLVVGSDSRNEQFFGPGTRLTVL.

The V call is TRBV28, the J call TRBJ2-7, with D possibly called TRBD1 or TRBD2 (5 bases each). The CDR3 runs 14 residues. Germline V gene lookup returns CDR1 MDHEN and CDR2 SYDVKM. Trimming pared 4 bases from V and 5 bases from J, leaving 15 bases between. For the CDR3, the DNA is TGTGCCAGCAGTTCAAGGGGCCTCGGGAACGAGCAGTACTTC. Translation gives CASSSRGLGNEQYF.

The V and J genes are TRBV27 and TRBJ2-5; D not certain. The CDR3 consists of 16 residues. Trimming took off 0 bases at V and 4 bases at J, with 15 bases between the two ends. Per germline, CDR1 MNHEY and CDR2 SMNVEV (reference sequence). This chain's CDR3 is CASSLSLIRVRETQYF. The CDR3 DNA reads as TGTGCCAGCAGTTTATCGCTTATACGGGTGCGAGAGACCCAGTACTTC.

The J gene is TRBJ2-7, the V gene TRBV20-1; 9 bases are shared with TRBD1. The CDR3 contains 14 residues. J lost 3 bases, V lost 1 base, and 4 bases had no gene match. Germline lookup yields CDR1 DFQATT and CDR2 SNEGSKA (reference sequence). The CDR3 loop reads CSARGQGGFYEQYF. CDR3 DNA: TGCAGTGCTAGAGGACAGGGGGGTTTCTACGAGCAGTACTTC.